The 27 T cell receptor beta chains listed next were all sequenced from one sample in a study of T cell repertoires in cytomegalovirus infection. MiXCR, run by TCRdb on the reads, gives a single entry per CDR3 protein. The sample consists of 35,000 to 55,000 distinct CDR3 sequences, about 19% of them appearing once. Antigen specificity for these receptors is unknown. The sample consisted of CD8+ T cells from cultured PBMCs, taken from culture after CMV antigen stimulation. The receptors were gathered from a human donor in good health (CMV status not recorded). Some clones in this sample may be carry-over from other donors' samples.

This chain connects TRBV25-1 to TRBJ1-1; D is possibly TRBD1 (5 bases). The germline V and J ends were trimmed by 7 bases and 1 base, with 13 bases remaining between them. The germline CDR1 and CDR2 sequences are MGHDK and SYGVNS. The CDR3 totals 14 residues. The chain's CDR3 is CASIGEQQNTEAFF. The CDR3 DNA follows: TGTGCCAGCATAGGGGAACAGCAGAACACTGAAGCTTTCTTT.

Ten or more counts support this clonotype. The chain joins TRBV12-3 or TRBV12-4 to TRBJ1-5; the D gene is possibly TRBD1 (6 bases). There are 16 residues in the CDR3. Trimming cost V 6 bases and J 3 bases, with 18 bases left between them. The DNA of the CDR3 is TGTGCCAGCAGCCCTGCCGGGGGGGGCCCCAATCAGCCCCAGCATTTT. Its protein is CASSPAGGGPNQPQHF.

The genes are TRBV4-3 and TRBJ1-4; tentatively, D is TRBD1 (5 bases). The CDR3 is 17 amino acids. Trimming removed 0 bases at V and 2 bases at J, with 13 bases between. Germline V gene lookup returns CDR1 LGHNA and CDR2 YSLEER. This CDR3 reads CASSQDPARQTNEKLFF. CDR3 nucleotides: TGCGCCAGCAGCCAAGATCCGGCGAGACAGACTAATGAAAAACTGTTTTTT.

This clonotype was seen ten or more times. The CDR3 sequence: CASSLVPGAVAEQYF. CDR3 coding DNA: TGCGCCAGCAGCTTGGTCCCGGGAGCAGTAGCCGAGCAGTACTTC. The rearrangement links TRBV5-1 to TRBJ2-7; perhaps TRBD2 as D (6 bases). The CDR3 consists of 15 residues. CDR1 is SGHRS and CDR2 is YFSETQ in the germline V gene. V lost 0 bases and J lost 6, with 16 bases in between.

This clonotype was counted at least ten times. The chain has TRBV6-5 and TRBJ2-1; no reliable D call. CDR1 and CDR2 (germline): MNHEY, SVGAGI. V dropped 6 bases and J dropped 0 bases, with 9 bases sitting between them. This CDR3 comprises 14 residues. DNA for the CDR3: TGTGCCAGCAGAAAATACAACTCCTACAATGAGCAGTTCTTC. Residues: CASRKYNSYNEQFF.

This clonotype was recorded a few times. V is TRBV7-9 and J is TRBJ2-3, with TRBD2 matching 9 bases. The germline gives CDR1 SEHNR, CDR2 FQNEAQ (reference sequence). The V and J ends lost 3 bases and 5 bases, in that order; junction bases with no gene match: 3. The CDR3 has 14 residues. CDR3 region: CASSFELAGDTQYF. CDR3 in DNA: TGTGCCAGCAGCTTTGAACTAGCGGGAGATACGCAGTATTTT.

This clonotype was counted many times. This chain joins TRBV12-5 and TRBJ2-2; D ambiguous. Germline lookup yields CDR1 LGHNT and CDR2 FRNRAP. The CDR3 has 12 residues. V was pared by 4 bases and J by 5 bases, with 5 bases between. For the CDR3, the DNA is TGTGCTAGTGGTTCCTCAACCGGGGAGCTGTTTTTT. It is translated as CASGSSTGELFF. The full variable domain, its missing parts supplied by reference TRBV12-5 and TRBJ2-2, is DARVTQTPRHKVTEMGQEVTMRCQPILGHNTVFWYRQTMMQGLELLAYFRNRAPLDDSGMPKDRFSAEMPDATLATLKIQPSEPRDSAVYFCASGSSTGELFFGEGSRLTVL.

CDR3 protein: CASSDSNGQEIYGYTF. The CDR3 DNA follows: TGTGCCAGCAGTGACTCGAACGGACAGGAGATCTATGGCTACACCTTC. V gene TRBV6-4 combines with J gene TRBJ1-2; 7 nucleotides match TRBD1. J gave up 4 bases and V 0 bases, and 8 bases lay outside the gene matches. CDR1 and CDR2 from the germline V gene are MRHNA and SNTAGT. This CDR3 has 16 amino acids.

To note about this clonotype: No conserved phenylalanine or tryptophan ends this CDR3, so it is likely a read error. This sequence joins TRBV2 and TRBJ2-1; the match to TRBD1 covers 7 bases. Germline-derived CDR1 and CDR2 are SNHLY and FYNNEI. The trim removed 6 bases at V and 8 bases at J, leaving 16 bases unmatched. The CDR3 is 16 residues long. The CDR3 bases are TGTGCCAGCAGCGAACTAGGACAGGCCACTAATCATGAGCAGTTCCTC. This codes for CASSELGQATNHEQFL.

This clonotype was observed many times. The CDR3 DNA follows: TGTGCCAGCAGCGGGCAGGGGAATTCACCCCTCCACTTT. Amino acids: CASSGQGNSPLHF. The J gene is TRBJ1-6, the V gene TRBV9; D possibly corresponds to TRBD1 (6 bases). Germline V gives CDR1 SGDLS, CDR2 YYNGEE. There are 13 residues in the CDR3. V lost 3 bases to trimming and J lost 7 bases, with 8 bases between them.

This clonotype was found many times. CDR3: CASSPRTGGSYNSYEQYF. The CDR3 coding sequence is TGTGCCAGCAGCCCACGGACAGGGGGCTCTTATAACTCCTACGAGCAGTACTTC. The rearrangement links TRBV7-6 to TRBJ2-7, with TRBD1 matching over 11 bases. CDR3 length: 18 amino acids. V trimming: 5 bases; J trimming: 0 bases; junction bases outside the gene matches: 12. Germline V CDR1 and CDR2: SGHVS, FNYEAQ.

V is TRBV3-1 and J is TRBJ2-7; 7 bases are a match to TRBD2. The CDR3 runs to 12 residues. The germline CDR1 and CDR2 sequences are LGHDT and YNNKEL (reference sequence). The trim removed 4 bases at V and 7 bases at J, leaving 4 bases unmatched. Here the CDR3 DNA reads TGTGCCAGCAGCCTGGGGGGGTTTGAGCAGTACTTC. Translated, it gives CASSLGGFEQYF.

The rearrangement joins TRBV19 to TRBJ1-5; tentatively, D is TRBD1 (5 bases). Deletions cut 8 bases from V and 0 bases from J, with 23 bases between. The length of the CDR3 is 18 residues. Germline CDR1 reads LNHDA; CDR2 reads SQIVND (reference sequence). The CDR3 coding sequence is TGTGCCAGTCGGGGCGGCCGGTTAAAAGGGGATAGCAATCAGCCCCAGCATTTT. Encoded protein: CASRGGRLKGDSNQPQHF.

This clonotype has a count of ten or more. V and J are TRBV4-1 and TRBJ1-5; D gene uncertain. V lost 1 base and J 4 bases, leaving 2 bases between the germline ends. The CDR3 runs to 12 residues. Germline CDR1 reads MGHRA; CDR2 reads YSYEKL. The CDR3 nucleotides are TGCGCCAGCAGCCAAGGAAATCAGCCCCAGCATTTT. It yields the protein CASSQGNQPQHF.

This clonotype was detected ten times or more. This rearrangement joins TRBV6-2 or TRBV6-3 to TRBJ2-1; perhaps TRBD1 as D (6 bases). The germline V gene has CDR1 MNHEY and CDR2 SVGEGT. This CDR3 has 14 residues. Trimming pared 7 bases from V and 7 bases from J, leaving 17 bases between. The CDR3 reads CASTRGVEANEQFF. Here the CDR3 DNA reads TGTGCCAGCACCAGGGGTGTTGAGGCGAATGAGCAGTTCTTC.

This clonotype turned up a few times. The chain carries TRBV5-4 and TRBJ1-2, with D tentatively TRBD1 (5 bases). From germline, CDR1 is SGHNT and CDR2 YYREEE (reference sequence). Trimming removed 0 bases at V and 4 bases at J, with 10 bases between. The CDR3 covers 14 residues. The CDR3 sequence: CASSLDRLFYGYTF. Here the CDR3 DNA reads TGTGCCAGCAGCTTGGACAGGCTGTTCTATGGCTACACCTTC.

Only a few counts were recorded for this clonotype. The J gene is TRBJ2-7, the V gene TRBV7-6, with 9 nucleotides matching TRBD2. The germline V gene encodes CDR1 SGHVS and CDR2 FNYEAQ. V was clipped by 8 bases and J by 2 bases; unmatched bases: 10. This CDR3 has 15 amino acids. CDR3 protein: CASLIGTSYAYEQYF. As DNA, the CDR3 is TGTGCCAGCCTAATAGGGACTAGCTACGCCTACGAGCAGTACTTC.

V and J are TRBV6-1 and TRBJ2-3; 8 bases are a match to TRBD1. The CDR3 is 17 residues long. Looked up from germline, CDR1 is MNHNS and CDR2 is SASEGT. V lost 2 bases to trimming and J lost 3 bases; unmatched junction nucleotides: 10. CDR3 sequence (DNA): TGTGCCAGCAGTGAATTAGGACAGGGCTCGGTGACAGATACGCAGTATTTT. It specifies CASSELGQGSVTDTQYF.

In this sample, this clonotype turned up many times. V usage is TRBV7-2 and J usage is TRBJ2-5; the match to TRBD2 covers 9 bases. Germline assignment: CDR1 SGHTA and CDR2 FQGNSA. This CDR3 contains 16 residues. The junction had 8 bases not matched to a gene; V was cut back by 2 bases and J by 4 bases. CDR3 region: CASSLRRGGLGETQYF. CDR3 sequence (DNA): TGTGCCAGCAGCTTAAGGCGGGGGGGCCTCGGAGAGACCCAGTACTTC.

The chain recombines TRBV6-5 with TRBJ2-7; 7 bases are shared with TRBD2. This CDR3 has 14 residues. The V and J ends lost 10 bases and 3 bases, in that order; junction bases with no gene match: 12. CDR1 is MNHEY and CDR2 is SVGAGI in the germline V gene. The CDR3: CAIGEAGEGYEQYF. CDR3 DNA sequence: TGTGCCATCGGGGAGGCGGGGGAGGGCTACGAGCAGTACTTC.

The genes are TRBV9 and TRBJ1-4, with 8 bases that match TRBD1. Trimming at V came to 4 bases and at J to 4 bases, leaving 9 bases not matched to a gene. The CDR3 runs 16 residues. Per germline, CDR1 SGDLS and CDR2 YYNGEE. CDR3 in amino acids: CASSLGQGALNEKLFF. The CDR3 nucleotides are TGTGCCAGCAGCCTCGGGCAGGGGGCGCTTAATGAAAAACTGTTTTTT.

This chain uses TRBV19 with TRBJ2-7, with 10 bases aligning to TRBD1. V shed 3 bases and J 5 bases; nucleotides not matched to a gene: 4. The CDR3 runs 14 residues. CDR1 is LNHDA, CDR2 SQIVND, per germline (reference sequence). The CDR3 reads CASSMRDRGHEQYF. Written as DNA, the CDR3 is TGTGCCAGTAGTATGAGGGACAGGGGCCACGAGCAGTACTTC.

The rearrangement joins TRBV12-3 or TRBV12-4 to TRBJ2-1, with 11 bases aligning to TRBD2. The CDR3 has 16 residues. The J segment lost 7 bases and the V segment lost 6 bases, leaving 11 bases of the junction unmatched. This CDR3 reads CASSGRLAGTLNEQFF. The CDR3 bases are TGTGCCAGCAGCGGGAGACTAGCGGGGACCCTTAATGAGCAGTTCTTC.

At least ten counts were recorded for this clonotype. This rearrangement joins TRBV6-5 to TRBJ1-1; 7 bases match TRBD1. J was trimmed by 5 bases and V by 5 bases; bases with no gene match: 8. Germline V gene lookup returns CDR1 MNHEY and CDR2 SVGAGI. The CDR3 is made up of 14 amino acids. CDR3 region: CASSLQGRGTEAFF. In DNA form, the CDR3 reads TGTGCCAGCAGTCTACAGGGGAGGGGTACTGAAGCTTTCTTT.

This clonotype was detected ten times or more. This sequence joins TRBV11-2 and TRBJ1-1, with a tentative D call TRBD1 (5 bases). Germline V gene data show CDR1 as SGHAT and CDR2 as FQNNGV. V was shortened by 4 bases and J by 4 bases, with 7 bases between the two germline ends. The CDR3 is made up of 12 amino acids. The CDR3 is CASSWGVTEAFF. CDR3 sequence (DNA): TGTGCCAGCAGCTGGGGGGTCACTGAAGCTTTCTTT.

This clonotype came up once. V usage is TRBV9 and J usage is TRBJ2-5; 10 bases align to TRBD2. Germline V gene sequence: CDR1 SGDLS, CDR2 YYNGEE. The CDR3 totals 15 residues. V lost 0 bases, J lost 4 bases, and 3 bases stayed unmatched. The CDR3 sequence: CASSVASGGGETQYF. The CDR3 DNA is TGTGCCAGCAGCGTAGCTAGCGGGGGTGGAGAGACCCAGTACTTC.

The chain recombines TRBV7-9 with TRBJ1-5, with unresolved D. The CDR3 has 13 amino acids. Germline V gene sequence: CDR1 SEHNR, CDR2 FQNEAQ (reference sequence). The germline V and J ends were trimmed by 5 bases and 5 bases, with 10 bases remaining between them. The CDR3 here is CASSPGDHQPQHF. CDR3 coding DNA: TGTGCCAGCAGCCCCGGGGATCATCAGCCCCAGCATTTT.